The T cell receptor (beta chain) under discussion was sequenced for a study of shared clonotypes between healthy human individuals. The study, taken as a whole, reports: The naive CD4 repertoires of a handful of donors were compared, and around 4.7% of clonotypes were shared.

Trimming shortened V by 5 bases and J by 0 bases, and 17 bases separated the two germline ends. CDR1 MNHEY and CDR2 SMNVEV come from the germline V gene (reference sequence). The CDR3 is 17 amino acids. CD4+ cells underwent separation, giving CD45RA+ naive and CD45RA-negative memory subsets. Genomic DNA of every subset was divided equally among multiple immunoSEQ plates. Sequencing used immunoSEQ multiplex PCR; TCRdb keeps in-frame clones, though not all of them. The table includes roughly 2.6 million clones, more than 90% detected once. On this clone: Its antigen is currently unknown.

The TCR originated in a man between 18 and 35 years old in good health. The chain joins TRBV27 to TRBJ2-1, with D tentatively TRBD1 or TRBD2 (5 bases each). Sequenced sample: naive CD4+ T cells sorted from blood. The subset is: CD45RA+ positively selected. The CDR3 region is CASSLKTGRSSYNEQFF. CDR3 bases: TGTGCCAGCAGTCTAAAAACGGGACGGAGCTCCTACAATGAGCAGTTCTTC.